Below are 3 T cell receptor beta chains sequenced from a single sample in a study of OX40 agonist ivuxolimab in advanced cancers. Some clones are missing from TCRdb's copy, which holds only in-frame ones; the method was immunoSEQ multiplex PCR. Seen here are about 62,000 clones, roughly 90% observed once, and the top ten hold approximately 12%. This sample comprised CD4+ or CD8+ T cells sorted from blood, obtained in a trial of the OX40 agonist ivuxolimab. Every receptor here comes from an adult with an advanced solid tumor such as melanoma, head and neck, liver or kidney cancer.

The J gene is TRBJ2-7, the V gene TRBV5-4; possible D gene TRBD2, 5 bases. Germline loops: CDR1 SGHNT, CDR2 YYREEE (reference sequence). This CDR3 is 15 amino acids long. The germline V and J ends were trimmed by 2 bases and 2 bases, with 14 bases remaining between them. The chain's CDR3 is CASSFGGPSAYEQYF. CDR3 bases: TGTGCCAGCAGCTTCGGCGGGCCTTCCGCCTACGAGCAGTACTTC.

The chain uses TRBV29-1 and TRBJ2-7, with 7 bases matching TRBD1. The CDR3 is 12 residues long. Germline V gene lookup returns CDR1 SQVTM and CDR2 ANQGSEA. V gave up 7 bases and J gave up 2 bases; unmatched junction bases: 5. The CDR3 loop is CSAVTGPYEQYF. For the CDR3, the DNA is TGCAGCGCCGTGACAGGGCCCTACGAGCAGTACTTC.

The J gene is TRBJ2-2, the V gene TRBV6-1; TRBD2 agrees at 9 bases. The germline gives CDR1 MNHNS, CDR2 SASEGT. V lost 3 bases, J lost 3 bases, and 2 bases stayed unmatched. This CDR3 region has 15 residues. CDR3 DNA: TGTGCCAGCAGTGATGCGGGAGGGTACACCGGGGAGCTGTTTTTT. Translation gives CASSDAGGYTGELFF.